This entry concerns a single TCR beta chain. In this sample, this clone turned up once. Its antigen is currently not known. The record has no base qualities; no much larger clone is one base away. One collaborating source in Seattle enrolled patients while the patients were actively infected and followed the patients over time throughout the course of disease. Whole blood was collected in K2EDTA tubes by collaborating institutions according to the institutions' own protocols. Collaborator samples were shipped for TCRbeta analysis as frozen whole blood, isolated PBMCs, or DNA extracted from either sample type. The data derive from a study of blood T cell repertoires in COVID-19 (dated by TCRdb to the early 2020s). For the wider study: Collaborator samples came from the United States, Italy and Spain and covered acute and convalescent phases of COVID-19. The prospective study material was composed of cDNA or gDNA derived from T cells, B-cell-depleted T cells, or PBMCs. The dataset comprised deeply sampled blood TCRbeta repertoires from subjects exposed to, actively infected with, or recovered from COVID-19. A freely available public database, intended as a resource for researchers studying the immune response to SARS-CoV-2, is where the repertoires were released. The samples were drawn from two sources: the first 160 participants of the ongoing ImmuneRACE study, and 1,254 subjects contributed by 6 global collaborators. A de-identified subject ID, COVID-19 status, age in years and sex were almost always included in the sample metadata. Where available, HLA class I and class II types were taken from metadata supplied by the sample provider and were not determined by assay-based typing. The investigation overall reported the following: How much clinical and demographic metadata was included differed by source and by participant, and the metadata was provided uncurated.

TCRbeta CDR3 regions were amplified from genomic DNA by means of the immunoSEQ Assay, a bias-controlled multiplex PCR. The study's processing was this. Within the assay, amplification of reference gene primers was used to estimate how many nucleated cells each sample contained. Sequence reads were collapsed and filtered to measure the absolute abundance of every unique TCRbeta CDR3 rearrangement. For each sample, productive Simpson clonality was calculated as the square root of Simpson's diversity index across productive rearrangements. As stored in TCRdb, this immuneACCESS dataset retains in-frame rearrangements with V and J assigned. A fraction of the clones does not appear; measured against another copy, unresolved V genes explain less than half of the discrepancy, and the remainder lacks a known reason. V and J calls and clone size are given by that table; D and trimming were obtained from the DNA. This sample has about 390,000 clones in its table, and approximately 89% of those were observed once. The biggest ten clones account for about 2.3% of the sample.

What was sequenced was peripheral blood. The sequence came from a woman in her fifties or sixties with COVID-19, enrolled during active disease.

DNA sequence: TGTGCCAGCAGCTTAGAGGCAGGGGGCTTCTCCTATAATTCACCCCTCCACTTT. This translates into CASSLEAGGFSYNSPLHF. The sequence links TRBV7-6 to TRBJ1-6; TRBD1 agrees with 8 junctional bases. The germline V gene sets CDR1 to SGHVS and CDR2 to FNYEAQ. Trimming leaves V shorter by 1 base and J shorter by 0 bases, with the junction holding 5 bases beyond the gene matches. Including cysteine and phenylalanine, the CDR3 has 18 amino acids. The CDR3 DNA has 54 bases and is translated from base 1.